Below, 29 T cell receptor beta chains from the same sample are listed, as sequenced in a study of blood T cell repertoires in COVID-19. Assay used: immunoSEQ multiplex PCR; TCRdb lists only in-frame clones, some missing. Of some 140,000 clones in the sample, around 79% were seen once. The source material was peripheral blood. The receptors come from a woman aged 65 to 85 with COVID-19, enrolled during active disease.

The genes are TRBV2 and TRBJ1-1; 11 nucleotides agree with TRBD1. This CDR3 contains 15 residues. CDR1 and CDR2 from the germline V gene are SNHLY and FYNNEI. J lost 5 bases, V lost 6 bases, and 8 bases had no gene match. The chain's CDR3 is CASRSGTGGWTEAFF. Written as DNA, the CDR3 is TGTGCCAGCAGATCCGGGACAGGGGGATGGACTGAAGCTTTCTTT.

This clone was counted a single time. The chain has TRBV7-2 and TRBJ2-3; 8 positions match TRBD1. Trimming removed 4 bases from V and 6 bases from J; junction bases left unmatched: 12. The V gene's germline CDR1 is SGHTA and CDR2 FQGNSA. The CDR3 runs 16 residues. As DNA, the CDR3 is TGTGCCAGCAGCTCGGCGGGTGGGACAGGTTCGGATACGCAGTATTTT. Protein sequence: CASSSAGGTGSDTQYF.

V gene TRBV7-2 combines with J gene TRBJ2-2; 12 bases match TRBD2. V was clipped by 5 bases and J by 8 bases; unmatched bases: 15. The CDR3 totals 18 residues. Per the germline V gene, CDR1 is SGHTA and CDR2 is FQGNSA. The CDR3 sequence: CASSTRLAGASGRGELFF. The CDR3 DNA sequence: TGTGCCAGCAGCACCCGACTAGCGGGGGCCTCCGGCAGGGGGGAGCTGTTTTTT.

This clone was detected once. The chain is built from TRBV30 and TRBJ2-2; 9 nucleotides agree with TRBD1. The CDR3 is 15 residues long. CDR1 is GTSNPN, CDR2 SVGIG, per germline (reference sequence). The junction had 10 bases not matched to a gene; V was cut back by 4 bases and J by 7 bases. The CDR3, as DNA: TGTGCCTGGAAGGGGGACAGGGCGAGGAGCGGGGAGCTGTTTTTT. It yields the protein CAWKGDRARSGELFF.

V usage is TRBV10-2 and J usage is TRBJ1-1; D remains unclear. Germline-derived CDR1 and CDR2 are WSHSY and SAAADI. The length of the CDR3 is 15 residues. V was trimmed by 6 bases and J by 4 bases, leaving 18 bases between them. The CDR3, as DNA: TGCGCCAGCAGGGTGGGCCCAGCAGCCAGCACTGAAGCTTTCTTT. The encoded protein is CASRVGPAASTEAFF.

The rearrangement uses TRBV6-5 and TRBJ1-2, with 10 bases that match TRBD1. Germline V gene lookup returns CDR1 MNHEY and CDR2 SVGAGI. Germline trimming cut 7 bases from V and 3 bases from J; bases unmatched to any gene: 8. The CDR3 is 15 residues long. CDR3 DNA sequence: TGTGCCAGCATCTCCGCCGGACAGGGGGACTATGGCTACACCTTC. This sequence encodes CASISAGQGDYGYTF.

The CDR3 spells CASTTTYPTRGGDSPLHF. CDR3 nucleotides: TGTGCCAGCACTACCACCTACCCAACGAGAGGGGGCGATTCACCCCTCCACTTT. The V call is TRBV25-1, the J call TRBJ1-6; TRBD1 agrees at 7 bases. Germline V lookup: CDR1 MGHDK, CDR2 SYGVNS. With 7 bases clipped from V and 8 bases from J, the junction kept 20 bases outside the gene matches. CDR3 length: 18 amino acids.

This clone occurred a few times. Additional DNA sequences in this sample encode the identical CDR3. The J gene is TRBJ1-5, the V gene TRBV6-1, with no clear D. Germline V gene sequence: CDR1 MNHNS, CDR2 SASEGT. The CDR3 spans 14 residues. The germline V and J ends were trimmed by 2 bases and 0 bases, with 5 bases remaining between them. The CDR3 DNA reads TGTGCCAGCAGTGAATTCTATAGCAATCAGCCCCAGCATTTT. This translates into CASSEFYSNQPQHF.

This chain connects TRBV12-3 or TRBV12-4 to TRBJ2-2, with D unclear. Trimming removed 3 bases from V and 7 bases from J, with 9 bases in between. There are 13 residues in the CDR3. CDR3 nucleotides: TGTGCCAGCAGTTTGAGTTCGAACGGGGAGCTGTTTTTT. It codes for CASSLSSNGELFF.

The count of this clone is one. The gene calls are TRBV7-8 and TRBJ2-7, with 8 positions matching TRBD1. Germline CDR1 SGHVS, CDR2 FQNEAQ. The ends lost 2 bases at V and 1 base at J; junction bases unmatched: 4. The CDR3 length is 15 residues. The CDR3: CASSLTRTGSYEQYF. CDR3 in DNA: TGTGCCAGCAGCTTAACCCGGACAGGGTCCTACGAGCAGTACTTC.

The CDR3, as DNA: TGTGCCAGCAGCCCATCCGGGACAGGGGAGGGAAAACTGTTTTTT. It specifies CASSPSGTGEGKLFF. The chain uses TRBV5-6 and TRBJ1-4, with 10 nucleotides matching TRBD1. The CDR3 contains 15 residues. Germline V lookup: CDR1 SGHDT, CDR2 YYEEEE. With V trimmed by 4 bases and J by 10 bases, 10 bases remained unmatched.

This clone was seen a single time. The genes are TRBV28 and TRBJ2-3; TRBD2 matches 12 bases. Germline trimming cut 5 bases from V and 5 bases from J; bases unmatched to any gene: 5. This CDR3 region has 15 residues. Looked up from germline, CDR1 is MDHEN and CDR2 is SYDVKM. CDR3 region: CASSALAGGRDTQYF. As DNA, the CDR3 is TGTGCCAGCAGTGCACTAGCGGGGGGTAGAGATACGCAGTATTTT.

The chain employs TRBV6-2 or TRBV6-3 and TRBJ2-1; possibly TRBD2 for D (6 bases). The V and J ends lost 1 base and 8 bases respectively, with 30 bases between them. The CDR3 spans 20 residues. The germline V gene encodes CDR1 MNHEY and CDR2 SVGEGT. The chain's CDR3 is CASSYLGGSDRARGRDEQFF. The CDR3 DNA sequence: TGTGCCAGCAGTTACTTAGGAGGGAGCGACCGCGCCCGAGGAAGGGATGAGCAGTTCTTC.

In nucleotides, the CDR3 is TGTGCCAGCAGCAAGGACAGCTTCTATGGCTACACCTTC. This translates into CASSKDSFYGYTF. V is TRBV7-3 and J is TRBJ1-2, with D possibly being TRBD1 (6 bases). The V end was cut by 5 bases, the J end by 4 bases, with 11 bases between. The germline V gene encodes CDR1 SGHTA and CDR2 FQGTGA. The CDR3 covers 13 residues.

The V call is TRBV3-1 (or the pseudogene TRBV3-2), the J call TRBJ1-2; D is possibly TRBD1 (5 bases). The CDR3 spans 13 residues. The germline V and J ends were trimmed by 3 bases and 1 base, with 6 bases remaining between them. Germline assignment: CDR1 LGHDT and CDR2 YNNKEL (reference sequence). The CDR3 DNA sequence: TGTGCCAGCAGCCATCAGGGTAACTATGGCTACACCTTC. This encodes CASSHQGNYGYTF.

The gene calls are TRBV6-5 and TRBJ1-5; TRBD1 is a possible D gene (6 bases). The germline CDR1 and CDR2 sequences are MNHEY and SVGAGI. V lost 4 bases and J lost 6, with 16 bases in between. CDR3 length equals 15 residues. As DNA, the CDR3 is TGTGCCAGCAGTTCGAGGGGGGGCGCGGGTCAGCCCCAGCATTTT. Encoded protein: CASSSRGGAGQPQHF.

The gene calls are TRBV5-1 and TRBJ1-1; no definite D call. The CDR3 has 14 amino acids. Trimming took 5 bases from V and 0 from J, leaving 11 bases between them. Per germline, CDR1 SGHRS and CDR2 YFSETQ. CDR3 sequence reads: CASRALRVNTEAFF. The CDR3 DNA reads TGCGCCAGCAGGGCCCTCCGGGTGAACACTGAAGCTTTCTTT.

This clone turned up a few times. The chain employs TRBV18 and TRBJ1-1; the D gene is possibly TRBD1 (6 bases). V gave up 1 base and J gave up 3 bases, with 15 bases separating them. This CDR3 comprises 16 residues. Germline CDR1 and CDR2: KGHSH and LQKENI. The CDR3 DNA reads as TGTGCCAGCTCACCACGTATTGCAGGGGACCACACTGAAGCTTTCTTT. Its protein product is CASSPRIAGDHTEAFF.

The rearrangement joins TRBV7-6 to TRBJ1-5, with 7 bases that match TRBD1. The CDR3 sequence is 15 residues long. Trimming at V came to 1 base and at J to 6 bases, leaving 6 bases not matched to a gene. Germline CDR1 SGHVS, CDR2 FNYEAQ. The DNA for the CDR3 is TGTGCCAGCAGCTTAGTTCAGGGGGGTGCTCAGCCCCAGCATTTT. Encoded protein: CASSLVQGGAQPQHF. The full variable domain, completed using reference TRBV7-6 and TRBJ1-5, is GAGVSQSPRYKVTKRGQDVALRCDPISGHVSLYWYRQALGQGPEFLTYFNYEAQQDKSGLPNDRFSAERPEGSISTLTIQRTEQRDSAMYRCASSLVQGGAQPQHFGDGTRLSIL.

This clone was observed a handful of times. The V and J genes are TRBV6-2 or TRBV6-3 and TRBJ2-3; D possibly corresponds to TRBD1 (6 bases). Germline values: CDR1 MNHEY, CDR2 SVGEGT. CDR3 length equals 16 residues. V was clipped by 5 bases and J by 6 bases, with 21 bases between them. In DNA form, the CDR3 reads TGTGCCAGCAGTAAGGCTTCGGGACAAGGGCGGGATACGCAGTATTTT. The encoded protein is CASSKASGQGRDTQYF.

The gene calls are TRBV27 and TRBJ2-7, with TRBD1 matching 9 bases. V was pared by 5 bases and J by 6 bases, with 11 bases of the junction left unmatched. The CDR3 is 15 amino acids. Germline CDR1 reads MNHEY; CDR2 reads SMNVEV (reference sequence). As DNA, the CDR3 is TGTGCCAGCAGTCCACAGGGACAGGGAGGAGGCGAGCAGTACTTC. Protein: CASSPQGQGGGEQYF.

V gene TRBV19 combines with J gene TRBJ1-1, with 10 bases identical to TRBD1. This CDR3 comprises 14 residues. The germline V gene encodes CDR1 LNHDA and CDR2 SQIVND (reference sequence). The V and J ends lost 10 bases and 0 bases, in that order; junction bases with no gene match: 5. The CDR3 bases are TGTGCCACCGGGACAGGGGACATGAACACTGAAGCTTTCTTT. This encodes CATGTGDMNTEAFF.

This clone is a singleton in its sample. The CDR3 DNA reads TGTGCCAGCAGCTTGAGCCGGGACACAATTTTACCCTCCTACGAGCAGTACTTC. It codes for CASSLSRDTILPSYEQYF. The rearrangement links TRBV5-4 to TRBJ2-7; D is perhaps TRBD1 (6 bases). Trimming stripped 1 base from V and 0 bases from J, with 20 bases between. Germline values: CDR1 SGHNT, CDR2 YYREEE (reference sequence). There are 18 residues in the CDR3.

The CDR3 loop is CASSLTTHRGTNTGELFF. CDR3 DNA sequence: TGTGCCAGCAGTTTAACCACTCACAGGGGGACGAACACCGGGGAGCTGTTTTTT. The genes are TRBV27 and TRBJ2-2; 8 positions match TRBD1. Trimming cost V 2 bases and J 0 bases; bases outside gene matches: 8. Germline CDR1 MNHEY, CDR2 SMNVEV (reference sequence). CDR3 length equals 18 residues.

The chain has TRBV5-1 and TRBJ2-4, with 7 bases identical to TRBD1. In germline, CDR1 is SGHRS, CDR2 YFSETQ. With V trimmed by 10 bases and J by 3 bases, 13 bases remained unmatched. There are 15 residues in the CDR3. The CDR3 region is CASSTGLLGKNIQYF. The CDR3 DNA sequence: TGCGCCTCCTCGACAGGGCTTTTGGGCAAAAACATTCAGTACTTC.

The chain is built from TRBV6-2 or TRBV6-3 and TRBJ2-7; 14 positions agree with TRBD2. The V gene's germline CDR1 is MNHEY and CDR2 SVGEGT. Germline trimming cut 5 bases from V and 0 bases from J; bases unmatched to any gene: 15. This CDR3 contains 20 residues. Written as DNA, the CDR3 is TGTGCCAGCAGTCCCATCTCCGGGACTAGCGGGGGACTCAGCTCCTACGAGCAGTACTTC. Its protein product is CASSPISGTSGGLSSYEQYF.

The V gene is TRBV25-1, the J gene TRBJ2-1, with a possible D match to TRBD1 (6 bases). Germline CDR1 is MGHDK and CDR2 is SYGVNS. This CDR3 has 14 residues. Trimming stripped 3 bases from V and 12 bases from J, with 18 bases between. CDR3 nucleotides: TGTGCCAGCAGTGACCCTAACAGGGTCAGTACGCAGTTCTTC. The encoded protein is CASSDPNRVSTQFF.

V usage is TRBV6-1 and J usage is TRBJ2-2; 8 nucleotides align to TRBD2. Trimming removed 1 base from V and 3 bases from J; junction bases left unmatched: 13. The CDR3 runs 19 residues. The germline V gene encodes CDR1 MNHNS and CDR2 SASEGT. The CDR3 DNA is TGTGCCAGCAGTGAAGGACGGGCGGGAGGCAGGATAGACACCGGGGAGCTGTTTTTT. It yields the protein CASSEGRAGGRIDTGELFF.

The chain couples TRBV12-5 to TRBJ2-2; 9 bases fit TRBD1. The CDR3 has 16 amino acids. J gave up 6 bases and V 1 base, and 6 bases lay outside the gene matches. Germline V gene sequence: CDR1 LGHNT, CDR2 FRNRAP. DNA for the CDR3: TGTGCTAGTGGTTTGGGTGGGACAGGGCGCGCCGGGGAGCTGTTTTTT. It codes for CASGLGGTGRAGELFF.